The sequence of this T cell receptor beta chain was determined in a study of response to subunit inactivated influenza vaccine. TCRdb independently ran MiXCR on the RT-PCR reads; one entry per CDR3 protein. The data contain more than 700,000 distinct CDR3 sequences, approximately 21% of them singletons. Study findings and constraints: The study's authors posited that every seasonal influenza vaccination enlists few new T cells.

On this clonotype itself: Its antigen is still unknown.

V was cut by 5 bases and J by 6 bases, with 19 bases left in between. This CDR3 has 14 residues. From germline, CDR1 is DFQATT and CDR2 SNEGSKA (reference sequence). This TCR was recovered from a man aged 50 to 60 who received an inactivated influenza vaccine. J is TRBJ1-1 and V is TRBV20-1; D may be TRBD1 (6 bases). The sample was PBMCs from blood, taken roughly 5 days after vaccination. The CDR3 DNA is TGCAGTGCTCCCCGAACAGGGATTTGGGCTGAAGCTTTCTTT. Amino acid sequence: CSAPRTGIWAEAFF.